This T cell receptor (beta chain) was captured by sequencing in a study of T-cell reconstitution after alpha-beta-depleted transplantation in children. The TCRbeta library was prepared with unique molecular identifiers. TCRdb re-called the PCR reads with MiXCR, one entry per CDR3 protein. The sample has 490,000 or so distinct CDR3 sequences, around 12% seen once; the top ten hold roughly 5.4%. CDR3 length: 15 residues. Per the germline V gene, CDR1 is MRHNA and CDR2 is SNTAGT. The V and J ends lost 2 bases and 0 bases respectively, with 11 bases between them. The chain has TRBV6-4 and TRBJ2-7; no definite D call. The sequence was obtained from a human donor who donated a stem cell graft to a child with combined immunodeficiency. The specimen was PBMCs from the stem cell graft donor, collected from the stem cell graft. CDR3 region: CASSDEGRTSYEQYF. The CDR3 nucleotides are TGTGCCAGCAGTGACGAAGGTAGGACCTCCTACGAGCAGTACTTC.